These 18 T cell receptor beta chains came from one sample sequenced in a study of cytomegalovirus exposure and HLA in healthy donors (dated 2017 in TCRdb). Libraries came from the immunoSEQ multiplex PCR assay. For the multiplex PCR, a mixture combining 60 forward primers for TCR Vbeta segments and 13 reverse primers for TCR Jbeta segments was used. TCRdb limited this immuneACCESS table to in-frame rearrangements with V and J called. A share of clones is missing; checked studies link under half to unresolved V genes, and the rest is unexplained. This sample gives 90,000 or so clones in total; about two thirds of them show up just once. The top ten clonotypes cover more than 13% of the sample. The sequenced sample consisted of PBMCs. The source of these receptors is a woman aged 45-65 years in good health and CMV-seropositive.

The V call is TRBV6-6, the J call TRBJ2-2; D remains ambiguous. The CDR3 is 13 amino acids. Germline-derived CDR1 and CDR2 are MNHNY and SVGAGI (reference sequence). V was shortened by 7 bases and J by 3 bases, with 9 bases between the two germline ends. Here the CDR3 DNA reads TGTGCCAGCAATCCCCGGGACACCGGGGAGCTGTTTTTT. This gives the protein CASNPRDTGELFF.

The V call is TRBV7-8, the J call TRBJ1-2; no firm D call. With 3 bases removed from V and 2 bases from J, the gap between germline ends came to 19 bases. Per the germline V gene, CDR1 is SGHVS and CDR2 is FQNEAQ. This CDR3 has 17 residues. The CDR3 DNA is TGTGCCAGCAGCTTTCGGGGTAGCCAGGTATTAAACTATGGCTACACCTTC. Encoded protein: CASSFRGSQVLNYGYTF.

The chain uses TRBV29-1 and TRBJ1-1, with TRBD1 identical over 8 bases. CDR1 is SQVTM and CDR2 is ANQGSEA in the germline V gene. The CDR3 loop spans 14 amino acids. V lost 3 bases to trimming and J lost 4 bases; unmatched junction nucleotides: 7. CDR3 DNA sequence: TGCAGCGTTGACGGACAGGGTTTTGGCACTGAAGCTTTCTTT. The encoded protein is CSVDGQGFGTEAFF.

V gene TRBV10-3 combines with J gene TRBJ1-1; 8 bases agree with TRBD1. This CDR3 contains 17 residues. CDR1 and CDR2 from the germline V gene are ENHRY and SYGVKD. V dropped 0 bases and J dropped 1; count of bases not matched to a gene: 7. The CDR3 region is CAISESGRGLTNTEAFF. The CDR3 DNA reads TGTGCCATCAGTGAGTCGGGCAGGGGGCTAACGAACACTGAAGCTTTCTTT.

This chain connects TRBV10-2 to TRBJ1-1, with a weak D call TRBD1 (5 bases). Germline CDR1 WSHSY, CDR2 SAAADI. The CDR3 sequence is 15 residues long. Trimming took off 4 bases at V and 5 bases at J, with 17 bases between the two ends. The chain's CDR3 is CASSATTGGGTEAFF. The DNA for the CDR3 is TGCGCCAGCAGTGCGACGACGGGGGGTGGTACTGAAGCTTTCTTT.

This sequence joins TRBV5-4 and TRBJ2-1, with TRBD2 matching over 9 bases. V shed 4 bases, J shed 0 bases, and the junction held 5 bases outside the gene matches. Germline loops: CDR1 SGHNT, CDR2 YYREEE (reference sequence). The CDR3 is made up of 16 amino acids. The DNA of the CDR3 is TGTGCCAGCAGCCCGAATAGCGGGAGCTCCTACAATGAGCAGTTCTTC. It codes for CASSPNSGSSYNEQFF.

The J gene is TRBJ2-1, the V gene TRBV11-1, with D perhaps TRBD2 (6 bases). V shed 6 bases and J shed 0 bases, with 12 bases lying between them. Germline V gene sequence: CDR1 SGHAT, CDR2 FQDESV (reference sequence). The CDR3 runs to 15 residues. CDR3 protein: CASSSQGLSYNEQFF. The CDR3 nucleotides are TGTGCCAGCAGTAGTCAGGGACTCTCCTACAATGAGCAGTTCTTC.

This clone showed up just once. The DNA for the CDR3 is TGTGCCAGCAGCGTACAGATTTTCTCTGGGGCCAACGTCCTGACTTTC. It specifies CASSVQIFSGANVLTF. The chain joins TRBV9 to TRBJ2-6; no definite D call. V was cut by 1 base and J by 0 bases, with 8 bases left in between. Germline values: CDR1 SGDLS, CDR2 YYNGEE. This CDR3 contains 16 residues.

This chain joins TRBV6-1 and TRBJ2-5; 7 positions match TRBD2. V lost 9 bases, J lost 4 bases, and 11 bases stayed unmatched. The CDR3 extends over 14 amino acids. From germline, CDR1 is MNHNS and CDR2 SASEGT. Here the CDR3 DNA reads TGTGCCAGTCCTGGGGGGGGTTATCGAGAGACCCAGTACTTC. This gives the protein CASPGGGYRETQYF.

J is TRBJ1-1 and V is TRBV6-6; 9 bases agree with TRBD1. V shed 6 bases, J shed 4 bases, and the junction held 9 bases outside the gene matches. In germline, CDR1 is MNHNY, CDR2 SVGAGI (reference sequence). The CDR3 sequence is 15 residues long. CDR3 protein: CASRYSQGAGTEAFF. The CDR3 coding sequence is TGTGCCAGCAGATATTCACAGGGGGCGGGCACTGAAGCTTTCTTT.

In DNA form, the CDR3 reads TGTGCCAGCAGTTTAACCCCCCAGGGGCGCGTAAATGGCTACACCTTC. This translates into CASSLTPQGRVNGYTF. This chain connects TRBV6-5 to TRBJ1-2; maybe TRBD1 (6 bases). CDR1 MNHEY and CDR2 SVGAGI come from the germline V gene. V lost 4 bases, J lost 6 bases, and 21 bases lay in between. This CDR3 comprises 16 residues.

The rearrangement links TRBV29-1 to TRBJ1-1; D call uncertain. The V and J ends lost 4 bases and 3 bases respectively, with 6 bases between them. Looked up from germline, CDR1 is SQVTM and CDR2 is ANQGSEA. The CDR3 extends over 11 amino acids. For the CDR3, the DNA is TGCAGCGTTGCTGGAGACACTGAAGCTTTCTTT. Translating gives CSVAGDTEAFF.

On this clone itself: One end of the junction fails to match germline, which may point to a read error. The chain recombines TRBV11-2 with TRBJ2-7; D gene unclear. The CDR3 is made up of 13 amino acids. In germline, CDR1 is SGHAT, CDR2 FQNNGV. This CDR3 is CASSLDYAAEQYF. CDR3 nucleotides: TGTGCCAGCAGCCTAGATTACGCGGCGGAGCAGTACTTC. Full variable domain (remainder filled in from reference TRBV11-2 and TRBJ2-7): EAGVAQSPRYKIIEKRQSVAFWCNPISGHATLYWYQQILGQGPKLLIQFQNNGVVDDSQLPKDRFSAERLKGVDSTLKIQPAKLEDSAVYLCASSLDYAAEQYFGPGTRLTVT.

The chain combines TRBV5-4 with TRBJ1-1; perhaps TRBD1 as D (5 bases). The CDR3 covers 15 residues. Germline V lookup: CDR1 SGHNT, CDR2 YYREEE (reference sequence). Trimming took off 0 bases at V and 0 bases at J, with 9 bases between the two ends. The CDR3 sequence is CASSLDRGLNTEAFF. The CDR3 DNA sequence: TGTGCCAGCAGCTTGGACCGGGGGTTGAACACTGAAGCTTTCTTT.

V gene TRBV27 combines with J gene TRBJ1-2; D is unresolved. CDR1 and CDR2 (germline): MNHEY, SMNVEV (reference sequence). Between the trimmed V and J ends, which lost 3 bases and 1 base, there was a span of 9 bases. The CDR3 extends over 14 amino acids. CDR3 sequence (DNA): TGTGCCAGCAGTTTGAGTGTCCTTAACTATGGCTACACCTTC. This gives the protein CASSLSVLNYGYTF.

The chain recombines TRBV6-5 with TRBJ2-5, with D perhaps matching TRBD1 (6 bases). Trimming cost V 5 bases and J 5 bases, with 12 bases left between them. Germline CDR1 and CDR2: MNHEY and SVGAGI. This CDR3 has 13 amino acids. The CDR3 is CASSPDSWETQYF. In DNA, the CDR3 is TGTGCCAGCAGTCCGGACAGTTGGGAGACCCAGTACTTC.

J is TRBJ1-6 and V is TRBV5-6, with D unclear. V lost 3 bases and J lost 7, with 2 bases in between. Per germline, CDR1 SGHDT and CDR2 YYEEEE. CDR3 length: 11 amino acids. In DNA, the CDR3 is TGTGCCAGCAGCTCAAATTCACCCCTCCACTTT. The encoded protein is CASSSNSPLHF. The complete variable domain, with remaining parts taken from reference TRBV5-6 and TRBJ1-6, reads DAGVTQSPTHLIKTRGQQVTLRCSPKSGHDTVSWYQQALGQGPQFIFQYYEEEERQRGNFPDRFSGHQFPNYSSELNVNALLLGDSALYLCASSSNSPLHFGNGTRLTVT.

This rearrangement joins TRBV10-3 to TRBJ1-1, with unresolved D. The CDR3 runs to 13 residues. The V end was cut by 10 bases, the J end by 5 bases, with 17 bases between. Germline V gene data show CDR1 as ENHRY and CDR2 as SYGVKD. The CDR3 DNA reads as TGTGCCACAGCGAGAGGGTCGGAAACTGAAGCTTTCTTT. It codes for CATARGSETEAFF.